This T cell receptor (beta chain) was retrieved from a study of identical twins. Study-level results: Monozygotic twins shared more out-of-frame TCR alpha than recombination models predicted.

As concerns this clonotype: Its matching antigen is unknown.

TCRdb analysed the 5' RACE reads with MiXCR anew, one entry per CDR3 protein. The table lists hundreds of thousands of distinct CDR3 sequences, 18% of them singletons, with over 10% in the top ten. V was pared by 5 bases and J by 6 bases, with 16 bases between. Germline loops: CDR1 LNHDA, CDR2 SQIVND (reference sequence). The CDR3 runs to 14 residues. The data also belong to a second study, concerning T cells expressing NK-cell markers. That source notes: A handful of donors showed these clonotypes also leading the CD3+CD56-NKG2C+ fraction.

The V call is TRBV19, the J call TRBJ1-1; D not resolved. The receptor was derived from a woman aged 18-35 years in good health. Sample: PBMCs. Here the CDR3 reads CASSPVRSGSEAFF. The CDR3 DNA is TGTGCCAGTAGTCCCGTCCGATCGGGGTCTGAAGCTTTCTTT. The complete variable domain, with remaining parts taken from reference TRBV19 and TRBJ1-1, reads DGGITQSPKYLFRKEGQNVTLSCEQNLNHDAMYWYRQDPGQGLRLIYYSQIVNDFQKGDIAEGYSVSREKKESFPLTVTSAQKNPTAFYLCASSPVRSGSEAFFGQGTRLTVV.